A single sample is the source of the 17 T cell receptor beta chains below, sequenced in a study of T cell changes during pregnancy in multiple sclerosis. Measured with immunoSEQ multiplex PCR; TCRdb has only the in-frame clones, and not every one. Counted here are 72,000 or so clones, just over 90% occurring once; the ten biggest clones make up about 2.5%. The source material was peripheral blood, sampled in the second trimester of pregnancy. The receptors shown here come from a female donor with multiple sclerosis, enrolled in a pregnancy study.

This clone was seen only once. This chain connects TRBV4-2 to TRBJ2-2; 10 bases are a match to TRBD2. V trimming: 4 bases; J trimming: 7 bases; junction bases outside the gene matches: 12. This CDR3 has 17 amino acids. Germline V gene lookup returns CDR1 LGHNA and CDR2 YNFKEQ. CDR3 nucleotides: TGTGCCAGCAGCCCGACCACTAGCGGGGATATCGGCGGGGAGCTGTTTTTT. This gives the protein CASSPTTSGDIGGELFF.

The CDR3 region is CAWEEGGGEETQYF. In DNA, the CDR3 is TGTGCCTGGGAAGAGGGAGGTGGGGAAGAGACCCAGTACTTC. This chain connects TRBV30 to TRBJ2-5; a possible D gene is TRBD2 (6 bases). V was clipped by 5 bases and J by 3 bases, with 16 bases between them. In germline, CDR1 is GTSNPN, CDR2 SVGIG (reference sequence). The CDR3 length is 14 residues.

The CDR3 reads CAISESKGIPYEQYF. In DNA, the CDR3 is TGTGCCATCAGTGAGTCTAAGGGGATCCCCTACGAGCAGTACTTC. The J gene is TRBJ2-7, the V gene TRBV10-3, with D maybe TRBD1 (5 bases). Germline-derived CDR1 and CDR2 are ENHRY and SYGVKD. The V end was cut by 0 bases, the J end by 2 bases, with 11 bases between. The CDR3 runs to 15 residues.

The chain joins TRBV18 to TRBJ1-5; D is undetermined. V shed 6 bases and J shed 3 bases, with 12 bases lying between them. The length of the CDR3 is 14 residues. Looked up from germline, CDR1 is KGHSH and CDR2 is LQKENI. The CDR3 DNA reads TGTGCCAGCTCGAATAAGGCGGCCAATCAGCCCCAGCATTTT. Amino acid sequence: CASSNKAANQPQHF.

The chain uses TRBV21-1 and TRBJ1-3; the table's D gene call, TRBD1, was not cross checked with the DNA. TRBV21-1 is a pseudogene segment. This CDR3 has 16 amino acids. CDR3 in DNA: TGTGCCAGCAGCAAGTTCAGGTTTTACTCTGGAAACACCATATATTTT. Translating it yields CASSKFRFYSGNTIYF.

The rearrangement joins TRBV18 to TRBJ2-7, with 7 bases aligning to TRBD1. V shed 6 bases and J 3 bases; nucleotides not matched to a gene: 8. This CDR3 contains 14 residues. The V gene's germline CDR1 is KGHSH and CDR2 LQKENI. The CDR3 nucleotides read TGTGCCAGCTCTCGTGAGGGACAGAACTACGAGCAGTACTTC. Its translation: CASSREGQNYEQYF.

This chain connects TRBV15 to TRBJ2-3; 10 positions agree with TRBD1. Germline V gene lookup returns CDR1 LNHNV and CDR2 YYDKDF (reference sequence). The CDR3 runs to 17 residues. After removal of 1 base from V and 5 bases from J, the junction contained 9 bases not matched to a gene. Here the CDR3 DNA reads TGTGCCACCAGCAGAGTTACGAGAGACAGGGGGCGAGATACGCAGTATTTT. It translates to CATSRVTRDRGRDTQYF.

This clone has just a few counts. The chain employs TRBV11-1 and TRBJ1-1, with TRBD1 matching over 8 bases. V was pared by 0 bases and J by 4 bases, with 4 bases of the junction left unmatched. CDR1 is SGHAT, CDR2 FQDESV, per germline (reference sequence). CDR3 length equals 15 residues. CDR3 residues: CASSLAPGGFTEAFF. The CDR3 region has the DNA TGTGCCAGCAGCTTAGCGCCAGGGGGCTTCACTGAAGCTTTCTTT. The full variable domain, in which reference TRBV11-1 and TRBJ1-1 provide the parts outside the CDR3, is EAEVAQSPRYKITEKSQAVAFWCDPISGHATLYWYRQILGQGPELLVQFQDESVVDDSQLPKDRFSAERLKGVDSTLKIQPAELGDSAMYLCASSLAPGGFTEAFFGQGTRLTVV.

The genes are TRBV4-1 and TRBJ2-1; D is undetermined. CDR3 length equals 14 residues. Germline V gene lookup returns CDR1 MGHRA and CDR2 YSYEKL. Trimming cost V 1 base and J 7 bases, with 11 bases left between them. CDR3 loop: CASSQVGQTNEQFF. CDR3 sequence (DNA): TGCGCCAGCAGCCAAGTTGGTCAGACTAATGAGCAGTTCTTC.

This chain links TRBV12-5 with TRBJ1-3, with a possible D match to TRBD1 (5 bases). V shed 0 bases and J shed 0 bases, with 12 bases lying between them. This CDR3 is 17 amino acids long. Germline V gene sequence: CDR1 LGHNT, CDR2 FRNRAP. The CDR3 is CASGLVVSQGSGNTIYF. CDR3 sequence (DNA): TGTGCTAGTGGTTTGGTAGTTTCCCAGGGCTCTGGAAACACCATATATTTT.

The V call is TRBV4-2, the J call TRBJ1-1, with 8 bases matching TRBD1. The V segment lost 4 bases and the J segment 4 bases; nucleotides outside the gene matches: 8. The CDR3 runs 15 residues. CDR1 is LGHNA and CDR2 is YNFKEQ in the germline V gene. CDR3 amino acids: CASSPEKTGATEAFF. The DNA for the CDR3 is TGTGCCAGCAGCCCAGAAAAGACAGGGGCCACTGAAGCTTTCTTT.

The V call is TRBV4-1, the J call TRBJ2-7; 11 bases align to TRBD2. The germline V gene encodes CDR1 MGHRA and CDR2 YSYEKL. V shed 4 bases, J shed 6 bases, and the junction held 5 bases outside the gene matches. The CDR3 runs 14 residues. Written as DNA, the CDR3 is TGCGCCAGCAGCCTAGCTACTAGCGGGGGCGAGCAGTACTTC. Translated, it gives CASSLATSGGEQYF.

CDR3 sequence: CATSQGYNQPQHF. The CDR3 DNA follows: TGTGCCACCAGCCAGGGGTACAATCAGCCCCAGCATTTT. The V call is TRBV15, the J call TRBJ1-5; tentatively, D is TRBD1 (6 bases). The V gene's germline CDR1 is LNHNV and CDR2 YYDKDF (reference sequence). Trimming took 5 bases from V and 3 from J, leaving 8 bases between them. The CDR3 covers 13 residues.

The chain has TRBV29-1 and TRBJ1-2; a possible D gene is TRBD1 (6 bases). V lost 6 bases and J 7 bases, leaving 12 bases between the germline ends. This CDR3 comprises 11 residues. The V gene's germline CDR1 is SQVTM and CDR2 ANQGSEA. CDR3 loop: CSVRQAGGYTF. CDR3 sequence (DNA): TGCAGCGTCAGACAGGCGGGTGGCTACACCTTC.

This clone appeared once. The junction shows a germline mismatch at one end, possibly a read error. This chain uses TRBV7-2 with TRBJ1-2; D possibly corresponds to TRBD1 (5 bases). Germline CDR1 is SGHTA and CDR2 is FQGNSA. This CDR3 is 13 amino acids long. CDR3 loop: CASTIRQTEGYTF. In DNA, the CDR3 is TGTGCAAGCACGATTCGACAGACGGAGGGCTACACCTTC.

Concerning this clone itself: This specimen includes other DNA sequences encoding the same CDR3. Written as DNA, the CDR3 is TGTGCCTGGAGTCAGGGAAGCAATCAGCCCCAGCATTTT. Encoded protein: CAWSQGSNQPQHF. The chain recombines TRBV30 with TRBJ1-5; D is possibly TRBD1 (5 bases). CDR1 is GTSNPN, CDR2 SVGIG, per germline (reference sequence). Trimming removed 2 bases at V and 1 base at J, with 6 bases between. The CDR3 loop spans 13 amino acids.

This chain uses TRBV5-1 with TRBJ1-1; D gene uncertain. Germline V gives CDR1 SGHRS, CDR2 YFSETQ. V shed 0 bases and J shed 1 base, with 19 bases lying between them. The CDR3 sequence is 18 residues long. CDR3 DNA sequence: TGCGCCAGCAGCTTGGTCTCGGGGATGGGTGGGAAGAACACTGAAGCTTTCTTT. Its translation: CASSLVSGMGGKNTEAFF.